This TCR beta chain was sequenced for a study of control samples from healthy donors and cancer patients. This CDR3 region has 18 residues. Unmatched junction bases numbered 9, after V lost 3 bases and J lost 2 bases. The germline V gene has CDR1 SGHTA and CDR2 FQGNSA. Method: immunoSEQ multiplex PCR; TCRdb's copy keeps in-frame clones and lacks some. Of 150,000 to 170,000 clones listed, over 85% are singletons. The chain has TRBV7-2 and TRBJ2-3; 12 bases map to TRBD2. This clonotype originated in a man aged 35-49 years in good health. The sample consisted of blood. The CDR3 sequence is CASSFRTSGVSFTDTQYF. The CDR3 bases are TGTGCCAGCAGCTTCCGGACTAGCGGGGTTTCCTTCACAGATACGCAGTATTTT.